Each of the 30 T cell receptor beta chains below was sequenced from the same sample in a study of STAT5B mutations in CD4+ large granular lymphocyte leukemia. The assay was immunoSEQ multiplex PCR, and TCRdb's table has in-frame clones only and misses some. The sample has 20,000 to 25,000 clones; roughly 75% are singletons. The sample consisted of CD4+ T cells from blood buffy coats. Every receptor here comes from a human donor in good health.

A few counts support this clone. This chain connects TRBV6-5 to TRBJ1-2; D ambiguous. The CDR3 sequence is 13 residues long. Trimming took off 7 bases at V and 2 bases at J, with 11 bases between the two ends. Per germline, CDR1 MNHEY and CDR2 SVGAGI. CDR3 residues: CASTLDLNYGYTF. The DNA of the CDR3 is TGTGCCAGCACCCTGGACCTGAACTATGGCTACACCTTC.

This clone has a single count. The rearrangement links TRBV6-1 to TRBJ1-1, with D possibly being TRBD1 (6 bases). CDR1 is MNHNS, CDR2 SASEGT, per germline. V was cut by 4 bases and J by 2 bases, with 14 bases left in between. The CDR3 runs 15 residues. For the CDR3, the DNA is TGTGCCAGCAGTGCCCGACAGGCTGGAAACACTGAAGCTTTCTTT. Amino acid sequence: CASSARQAGNTEAFF.

This clone was detected a few times. This sequence joins TRBV9 and TRBJ1-3, with unresolved D. Trimming took 2 bases from V and 4 from J, leaving 7 bases between them. This CDR3 contains 13 residues. Germline V gene lookup returns CDR1 SGDLS and CDR2 YYNGEE. CDR3 nucleotide sequence: TGTGCCAGCAGCGTGGCCCCGGGAAACACCATATATTTT. Protein sequence: CASSVAPGNTIYF.

The chain recombines TRBV11-3 with TRBJ2-7; D is unclear. V was shortened by 4 bases and J by 3 bases, with 10 bases between the two germline ends. This CDR3 is 13 amino acids long. Germline CDR1 and CDR2: SGHNT and YENEEA. DNA for the CDR3: TGTGCCAGCAGCTCGGACCGAGTCTACGAGCAGTACTTC. Protein: CASSSDRVYEQYF.

The gene calls are TRBV11-3 and TRBJ2-7, with 7 bases matching TRBD2. The V gene end was trimmed by 5 bases and the J gene end by 4 bases; junction bases not matched to a gene: 14. From germline, CDR1 is SGHNT and CDR2 YENEEA. The CDR3 is made up of 16 amino acids. CDR3: CASSPSGSAGKYEQYF. The CDR3 DNA reads TGTGCCAGCAGCCCCTCGGGTTCAGCGGGAAAGTACGAGCAGTACTTC.

As DNA, the CDR3 is TGTGCCAGCAGCCGGGACAGGGCCGCCTACGAGCAGTACTTC. Its translation: CASSRDRAAYEQYF. The J gene is TRBJ2-7, the V gene TRBV11-3; 9 positions agree with TRBD1. Germline V lookup: CDR1 SGHNT, CDR2 YENEEA. The V and J ends lost 5 bases and 2 bases, in that order; junction bases with no gene match: 4. The CDR3 covers 14 residues.

This sequence joins TRBV2 and TRBJ2-3; D may be TRBD2 (5 bases). Germline lookup yields CDR1 SNHLY and CDR2 FYNNEI. V was clipped by 4 bases and J by 3 bases, with 17 bases between them. The length of the CDR3 is 16 residues. As DNA, the CDR3 is TGTGCCAGCAGTGGCCGATCCGTTCGGGGAACAGATACGCAGTATTTT. Its protein product is CASSGRSVRGTDTQYF.

This rearrangement joins TRBV27 to TRBJ2-1, with D possibly being TRBD2 (6 bases). In germline, CDR1 is MNHEY, CDR2 SMNVEV (reference sequence). The CDR3 length is 20 residues. V was clipped by 2 bases and J by 3 bases, with 26 bases between them. The CDR3 DNA is TGTGCCAGCAGTTTAAACCCTCGACTAGTCCCCTTACCTTTCTACAATGAGCAGTTCTTC. Translated, it gives CASSLNPRLVPLPFYNEQFF.

This clone was found once. The chain joins TRBV7-6 to TRBJ1-3, with D perhaps matching TRBD1 (6 bases). Germline loops: CDR1 SGHVS, CDR2 FNYEAQ. The CDR3 consists of 15 residues. V lost 1 base and J 4 bases, leaving 11 bases between the germline ends. CDR3 sequence (DNA): TGTGCCAGCAGCTTAGTATTAGGGGGAGGAAACACCATATATTTT. This encodes CASSLVLGGGNTIYF.

In its sample, this clone was seen once. This chain connects TRBV5-4 to TRBJ2-3, with D possibly TRBD2 on 5 matching bases. Trimming shortened V by 4 bases and J by 4 bases, and 13 bases separated the two germline ends. The CDR3 contains 14 residues. From germline, CDR1 is SGHNT and CDR2 YYREEE (reference sequence). The CDR3 sequence is CASSVTSAPDTQYF. The CDR3, as DNA: TGTGCCAGCAGCGTCACTAGTGCCCCAGATACGCAGTATTTT.

As DNA, the CDR3 is TGTGCCAGCAGGGAGACAGAAAATTCACCCCTCCACTTT. This translates into CASRETENSPLHF. The chain carries TRBV2 and TRBJ1-6; maybe TRBD1 (5 bases). The germline V gene has CDR1 SNHLY and CDR2 FYNNEI. The CDR3 consists of 13 residues. The ends were cut back, 6 bases at V and 7 bases at J, with 10 bases in the middle.

The V call is TRBV18, the J call TRBJ2-7; 12 positions agree with TRBD2. The CDR3 is 15 amino acids. Germline lookup yields CDR1 KGHSH and CDR2 LQKENI. With V trimmed by 3 bases and J by 1 base, 1 base remained unmatched. This CDR3 is CASSPTSGGSYEQYF. The CDR3 DNA follows: TGTGCCAGCTCACCGACTAGCGGGGGATCCTACGAGCAGTACTTC.

The chain has TRBV5-6 and TRBJ2-7; D is unresolved. V was clipped by 4 bases and J by 3 bases, with 8 bases between them. The CDR3 extends over 12 amino acids. Looked up from germline, CDR1 is SGHDT and CDR2 is YYEEEE. Written as DNA, the CDR3 is TGTGCCAGCAGCCGATCCTACTACGAGCAGTACTTC. It specifies CASSRSYYEQYF.

The chain couples TRBV10-2 to TRBJ2-3, with 10 bases fitting TRBD2. Germline CDR1 WSHSY, CDR2 SAAADI. The CDR3 totals 17 residues. Trimming cost V 4 bases and J 3 bases; bases outside gene matches: 10. The DNA of the CDR3 is TGCGCCAGCAGTGGCAGCGGGAGGGTTGGTGGAACAGATACGCAGTATTTT. Protein product: CASSGSGRVGGTDTQYF.

The genes are TRBV10-3 and TRBJ2-1; TRBD2 matches at 9 bases. Unmatched junction bases numbered 3, after V lost 6 bases and J lost 3 bases. CDR3 size: 14 residues. The germline V gene has CDR1 ENHRY and CDR2 SYGVKD. CDR3: CAISTSGFYNEQFF. Here the CDR3 DNA reads TGTGCCATCAGCACTAGCGGGTTCTACAATGAGCAGTTCTTC.

This chain connects TRBV5-8 to TRBJ2-7; tentative D call: TRBD2 (5 bases). V gave up 0 bases and J gave up 3 bases, with 10 bases separating them. Germline-derived CDR1 and CDR2 are SGHTS and YDEGEE. The CDR3 has 14 residues. CDR3 protein: CASSLGPGNYEQYF. The CDR3, as DNA: TGTGCCAGCAGCTTGGGACCGGGAAACTACGAGCAGTACTTC.

The chain is built from TRBV2 and TRBJ2-1, with D perhaps given as TRBD1 or TRBD2 (5 bases each). Trimming shortened V by 6 bases and J by 15 bases, and 24 bases separated the two germline ends. The CDR3 has 14 amino acids. From germline, CDR1 is SNHLY and CDR2 FYNNEI. The CDR3 here is CASRGISYMQRGFF. In nucleotides, the CDR3 is TGTGCCAGCAGGGGGATAAGCTACATGCAGAGGGGGTTCTTC.

This chain joins TRBV6-1 and TRBJ2-1, with 9 bases matching TRBD2. The junction had 2 bases not matched to a gene; V was cut back by 1 base and J by 4 bases. Germline V gives CDR1 MNHNS, CDR2 SASEGT. The CDR3 sequence is 15 residues long. CDR3 in DNA: TGTGCCAGCAGTGAAGGTAGCGGGAGTTACAATGAGCAGTTCTTC. Translation: CASSEGSGSYNEQFF.

The genes are TRBV6-5 and TRBJ1-5; D is uncertain. This CDR3 spans 12 amino acids. Deletions cut 8 bases from V and 3 bases from J, with 8 bases between. The germline V gene has CDR1 MNHEY and CDR2 SVGAGI. In nucleotides, the CDR3 is TGTGCCAGCGCGGTGCACAATCAGCCCCAGCATTTT. Translation: CASAVHNQPQHF.

This clone came up a few times. The rearrangement links TRBV2 to TRBJ1-2; 7 bases fit TRBD1. This CDR3 comprises 15 residues. CDR1 SNHLY and CDR2 FYNNEI come from the germline V gene. Trimming cost V 3 bases and J 7 bases; bases outside gene matches: 11. The DNA of the CDR3 is TGTGCCAGCAGTGATGAGGGGGCGAGGGTCGCTGGCTACACCTTC. Translation: CASSDEGARVAGYTF.

The CDR3 here is CASSGSGQGSSYEQYF. In nucleotides, the CDR3 is TGTGCCAGCAGTGGTAGTGGACAGGGGAGCTCCTACGAGCAGTACTTC. The chain combines TRBV6-1 with TRBJ2-7; 9 nucleotides line up with TRBD1. Germline V lookup: CDR1 MNHNS, CDR2 SASEGT. The CDR3 has 16 residues. Trimming cost V 4 bases and J 0 bases; bases outside gene matches: 7.

The V call is TRBV2, the J call TRBJ2-3; 12 nucleotides line up with TRBD2. This CDR3 spans 16 amino acids. The trim removed 8 bases at V and 2 bases at J, leaving 8 bases unmatched. Germline assignment: CDR1 SNHLY and CDR2 FYNNEI. CDR3 nucleotide sequence: TGTGCCAGCGGTTCTAGCGGGAGGGGGGCCACAGATACGCAGTATTTT. Its translation is CASGSSGRGATDTQYF.

The chain links TRBV7-6 to TRBJ2-2; maybe TRBD2 (6 bases). CDR3 size: 17 residues. The germline CDR1 and CDR2 sequences are SGHVS and FNYEAQ. V was trimmed by 0 bases and J by 1 base, leaving 12 bases between them. The CDR3 DNA reads as TGTGCCAGCAGCTTAGCGGGCGGGATCCTGAACACCGGGGAGCTGTTTTTT. This translates into CASSLAGGILNTGELFF.

V and J are TRBV4-1 and TRBJ2-1, with a tentative D call TRBD2 (5 bases). V was pared by 1 base and J by 7 bases, with 17 bases between. This CDR3 spans 16 amino acids. Per germline, CDR1 MGHRA and CDR2 YSYEKL. DNA for the CDR3: TGCGCCAGCAGCCAAGGCGGTACCCCCGGGGAGAATGAGCAGTTCTTC. Protein: CASSQGGTPGENEQFF.

This chain connects TRBV5-1 to TRBJ2-3; D assignment may be TRBD1 or TRBD2 (5 bases each). The V gene's germline CDR1 is SGHRS and CDR2 YFSETQ. The CDR3 runs 16 residues. The V end was cut by 0 bases, the J end by 5 bases, with 16 bases between. The CDR3 sequence: CASSLAGTLWGDTQYF. CDR3 in DNA: TGCGCCAGCAGCTTGGCCGGGACGCTTTGGGGAGATACGCAGTATTTT.

V usage is TRBV7-6 and J usage is TRBJ2-2; D may be TRBD1 (5 bases). The V gene's germline CDR1 is SGHVS and CDR2 FNYEAQ. This CDR3 is 14 amino acids long. The V end was cut by 1 base, the J end by 4 bases, with 7 bases between. CDR3 DNA: TGTGCCAGCAGCTTAGTGGACATCACCGGGGAGCTGTTTTTT. It yields the protein CASSLVDITGELFF. The variable domain in full, completed from reference TRBV7-6 and TRBJ2-2, reads GAGVSQSPRYKVTKRGQDVALRCDPISGHVSLYWYRQALGQGPEFLTYFNYEAQQDKSGLPNDRFSAERPEGSISTLTIQRTEQRDSAMYRCASSLVDITGELFFGEGSRLTVL.

The V gene is TRBV6-6, the J gene TRBJ1-1; 7 positions agree with TRBD1. CDR1 and CDR2 (germline): MNHNY, SVGAGI (reference sequence). After removal of 7 bases from V and 5 bases from J, the junction contained 16 bases not matched to a gene. The CDR3 has 16 amino acids. DNA for the CDR3: TGTGCCAGCACGATACGCGCGGGCAGGGGGGAAACTGAAGCTTTCTTT. It specifies CASTIRAGRGETEAFF.

This clone was counted once. The rearrangement uses TRBV11-2 and TRBJ2-7; D not resolved. The J call may not be correct, given that the DNA end is closer to TRBJ2-1. CDR3 length: 13 residues. Germline V lookup: CDR1 SGHAT, CDR2 FQNNGV. Here the CDR3 DNA reads TGTGCCAGCAGCTTAGGCCTAAACAATGAGCAGTTCTTC. It specifies CASSLGLNNEQFF.

This clone was recorded a few times. This sequence joins TRBV7-9 and TRBJ2-7, with D uncertain. This CDR3 spans 17 amino acids. Trimming cost V 5 bases and J 0 bases, with 20 bases left between them. CDR1 and CDR2 (germline): SEHNR, FQNEAQ (reference sequence). The CDR3 region is CASSPMGTGYVSYEQYF. CDR3 DNA: TGTGCCAGCAGCCCTATGGGAACGGGCTACGTCTCCTACGAGCAGTACTTC.

The chain carries TRBV15 and TRBJ2-2, with TRBD2 matching over 8 bases. CDR3 size: 16 residues. The ends lost 3 bases at V and 5 bases at J; junction bases unmatched: 8. Germline CDR1 LNHNV, CDR2 YYDKDF (reference sequence). Here the CDR3 reads CATSRDGRAGTGELFF. CDR3 bases: TGTGCCACCAGCAGGGACGGGAGGGCCGGGACCGGGGAGCTGTTTTTT.